This T cell receptor beta chain originates from a study of blood T cell repertoires in COVID-19. The overall study: Samples representing acute and convalescent COVID-19 were sourced from the United States, Italy and Spain. Sources were T cells, B-cell-depleted T cells, or PBMCs; the material itself was cDNA or gDNA.

V was clipped by 3 bases and J by 3 bases; unmatched bases: 6. Germline assignment: CDR1 KGHDR and CDR2 SFDVKD. The CDR3 runs 15 residues. In the original analysis: Estimation of nucleated cell counts relied on the amplification of reference gene primers. Profiled with immunoSEQ multiplex PCR; TCRdb holds only in-frame clones, not every one. V, J and clone size derive from that table, while D and trimming were established from the DNA sequence. The sample consists of 100,000 to 150,000 clones, around 89% of them appearing once. J is TRBJ2-7 and V is TRBV24-1, with 8 bases aligning to TRBD2. The sequence derives from a man aged 50-59 years with acute or convalescent COVID-19. The source material was peripheral blood. CDR3 bases: TGTGCCACCAGTGATACCGGGACTAGGGGCTACGAGCAGTACTTC. Encoded protein: CATSDTGTRGYEQYF.